One and the same sample provided the 18 T cell receptor beta chains below, sequenced in a study of neurological immune-mediated disorders. Each CDR3 protein gets one entry after TCRdb re-called the 5' RACE reads with MiXCR. The sample has tens of thousands of distinct CDR3 sequences; over 9.5% are singletons. The sequencing sample was made of PBMCs. The receptors come from a man aged 55 to 69 in good health.

This clonotype was found many times. The chain combines TRBV7-2 with TRBJ1-1; D is possibly TRBD1 (5 bases). Deletions cut 1 base from V and 5 bases from J, with 11 bases between. The CDR3 extends over 14 amino acids. The germline CDR1 and CDR2 sequences are SGHTA and FQGNSA. The CDR3 loop reads CASSLVKWGTEAFF. The CDR3 coding sequence is TGTGCCAGCAGCTTAGTTAAATGGGGGACTGAAGCTTTCTTT.

This clonotype was observed many times. The J gene is TRBJ1-5, the V gene TRBV7-9; D is unresolved. CDR1 is SEHNR, CDR2 FQNEAQ, per germline (reference sequence). Trimming removed 1 base from V and 9 bases from J, with 13 bases in between. The CDR3 consists of 14 residues. CDR3 sequence reads: CASSLDVSSSPQHF. As DNA, the CDR3 is TGTGCCAGCAGCTTAGATGTCAGTTCTTCGCCCCAGCATTTT.

This clonotype was counted at least ten times. This chain connects TRBV20-1 to TRBJ1-2; D call uncertain. This CDR3 is 13 amino acids long. V lost 6 bases and J lost 2, with 13 bases in between. In germline, CDR1 is DFQATT, CDR2 SNEGSKA (reference sequence). The CDR3 sequence: CSAPSDRNYGYTF. CDR3 in DNA: TGCAGTGCCCCTTCGGATAGAAACTATGGCTACACCTTC.

This clonotype appeared many times. The V call is TRBV18, the J call TRBJ2-2, with D unclear. Germline V gives CDR1 KGHSH, CDR2 LQKENI. The CDR3 totals 16 residues. V lost 0 bases to trimming and J lost 7 bases, with 15 bases between them. The chain's CDR3 is CASSPPTRTKNGELFF. The CDR3 DNA sequence: TGTGCCAGCTCACCACCGACCAGGACCAAGAACGGGGAGCTGTTTTTT.

The chain has TRBV2 and TRBJ2-7, with D maybe TRBD1 (6 bases). The length of the CDR3 is 14 residues. Trimming shortened V by 4 bases and J by 10 bases, and 20 bases separated the two germline ends. Germline assignment: CDR1 SNHLY and CDR2 FYNNEI. Here the CDR3 DNA reads TGTGCCAGCAGTGTGGGACAATCTCCTACCGAACAGTACTTC. Its translation: CASSVGQSPTEQYF.

This clonotype has at least ten counts. The rearrangement links TRBV20-1 to TRBJ2-1, with 7 bases aligning to TRBD1. This CDR3 is built from 14 residues. Trimming at V came to 1 base and at J to 5 bases, leaving 5 bases not matched to a gene. Germline V CDR1 and CDR2: DFQATT, SNEGSKA (reference sequence). CDR3 protein: CSARGGQVNNEQFF. The CDR3 region has the DNA TGCAGTGCTAGAGGAGGACAGGTAAACAATGAGCAGTTCTTC.

This clonotype came up many times. The gene calls are TRBV29-1 and TRBJ2-7, with D possibly TRBD1 on 5 matching bases. V lost 4 bases to trimming and J lost 2 bases, with 12 bases between them. CDR1 and CDR2 from the germline V gene are SQVTM and ANQGSEA. The CDR3 extends over 13 amino acids. The CDR3 region is CSVGGHTAYEQYF. For the CDR3, the DNA is TGCAGCGTTGGAGGACACACAGCCTACGAGCAGTACTTC.

This clonotype was picked up many times. The chain combines TRBV9 with TRBJ2-1; 8 bases are shared with TRBD2. There are 13 residues in the CDR3. The germline V gene encodes CDR1 SGDLS and CDR2 YYNGEE. V shed 4 bases and J 6 bases; nucleotides not matched to a gene: 3. CDR3 region: CASSSTSGNEQFF. The CDR3 DNA follows: TGTGCCAGCAGCTCCACTAGCGGCAATGAGCAGTTCTTC.

The sample holds many counts of this clonotype. The chain uses TRBV27 and TRBJ2-7, with a tentative D call TRBD2 (5 bases). This CDR3 contains 14 residues. Germline V gene lookup returns CDR1 MNHEY and CDR2 SMNVEV (reference sequence). V lost 7 bases, J lost 0 bases, and 13 bases lay in between. The CDR3 here is CASKIEGSSYEQYF. The CDR3 DNA reads as TGTGCCAGCAAAATAGAGGGTAGCTCCTACGAGCAGTACTTC.

This clonotype was seen ten or more times. The chain is built from TRBV28 and TRBJ1-1, with D hard to call. Germline V gives CDR1 MDHEN, CDR2 SYDVKM. V lost 5 bases, J lost 4 bases, and 8 bases lay in between. This CDR3 is built from 12 residues. In DNA, the CDR3 is TGTGCCAGCAGTCGGATCTTCACTGAAGCTTTCTTT. Translation gives CASSRIFTEAFF.

The rearrangement uses TRBV5-5 and TRBJ1-1; D call uncertain. Germline V gene data show CDR1 as SGHKS and CDR2 as YYEKEE (reference sequence). Trimming shortened V by 5 bases and J by 1 base, and 12 bases separated the two germline ends. The CDR3 sequence is 14 residues long. For the CDR3, the DNA is TGTGCCAGCAGACTTGACACGTGGAACACTGAAGCTTTCTTT. It is translated as CASRLDTWNTEAFF.

This clonotype appeared many times. The chain uses TRBV3-1 and TRBJ1-5; no reliable D call. Germline loops: CDR1 LGHDT, CDR2 YNNKEL (reference sequence). Trimming removed 3 bases at V and 0 bases at J, with 6 bases between. This CDR3 has 14 residues. CDR3 sequence reads: CASSQGYSNQPQHF. Written as DNA, the CDR3 is TGTGCCAGCAGCCAGGGCTATAGCAATCAGCCCCAGCATTTT.

This clonotype was counted ten times or more. This rearrangement joins TRBV25-1 to TRBJ2-1; D may be TRBD2 (5 bases). The length of the CDR3 is 13 residues. V was cut by 4 bases and J by 8 bases, with 12 bases left in between. Germline V gene data show CDR1 as MGHDK and CDR2 as SYGVNS. CDR3 protein: CASSGPRVHEQFF. The DNA for the CDR3 is TGTGCCAGCAGTGGGCCGAGGGTCCATGAGCAGTTCTTC.

On this clonotype: A read error may explain this, as a much larger clone is one base away. The chain has TRBV7-9 and TRBJ1-5; D not resolved. This CDR3 region has 16 residues. CDR1 and CDR2 (germline): SEHNR, FQNEAQ (reference sequence). The CDR3 loop reads CASSLGVEGSGQPKHF. The CDR3 region has the DNA TGTGCCAGCAGCTTAGGGGTAGAGGGATCCGGTCAGCCCAAGCATTTT.

This clonotype was picked up many times. The chain is built from TRBV27 and TRBJ2-4; D may be TRBD1 (5 bases). This CDR3 comprises 13 residues. V was shortened by 0 bases and J by 7 bases, with 7 bases between the two germline ends. Germline assignment: CDR1 MNHEY and CDR2 SMNVEV (reference sequence). In DNA form, the CDR3 reads TGTGCCAGCAGTTTATCGTACAGGAACATTCAGTACTTC. It specifies CASSLSYRNIQYF.

In its sample, this clonotype was seen many times. V gene TRBV5-1 combines with J gene TRBJ1-1, with D uncertain. From germline, CDR1 is SGHRS and CDR2 YFSETQ. V was clipped by 0 bases and J by 3 bases, with 15 bases between them. The length of the CDR3 is 16 residues. The CDR3: CASSLASSADYTEAFF. As DNA, the CDR3 is TGCGCCAGCAGCTTGGCCTCGTCAGCGGATTACACTGAAGCTTTCTTT.

This clonotype was detected many times. This sequence joins TRBV5-1 and TRBJ2-1; TRBD2 agrees at 12 bases. CDR3 length: 15 residues. Trimming at V came to 2 bases and at J to 9 bases, leaving 6 bases not matched to a gene. CDR1 and CDR2 (germline): SGHRS, YFSETQ. The CDR3 is CASSFSLAGGGEQFF. In nucleotides, the CDR3 is TGCGCCAGCAGCTTTAGTCTAGCGGGGGGGGGTGAGCAGTTCTTC.

In this sample, this clonotype turned up many times. The chain recombines TRBV28 with TRBJ2-5; maybe TRBD2 (6 bases). The V and J ends lost 10 bases and 5 bases respectively, with 17 bases between them. The CDR3 runs 13 residues. CDR1 and CDR2 from the germline V gene are MDHEN and SYDVKM. CDR3: CAIGTAAVETQYF. CDR3 in DNA: TGTGCCATCGGGACTGCGGCGGTGGAGACCCAGTACTTC.